These 5 T cell receptor beta chains were all obtained from the same sample, sequenced in a study of tumor-infiltrating lymphocytes in oesophageal squamous cell carcinoma (TCRdb year 2016). The library was produced with PCR. TCRdb records Illumina HiSeq 2000 as the sequencer. TCRdb reanalyzed the raw reads on its own, using fastp at Q25 for trimming and MiXCR for clone calling, and kept in-frame beta chains. Identical CDR3 protein sequences are pooled into one entry, listed with their most common genes and DNA. Within this sample are roughly 13,000 distinct CDR3 sequences, with roughly 47% of them counted one time only. Less than 60% of the sample comes from the top ten. The source material was blood. These TCRs come from a male donor with esophageal squamous cell carcinoma.

CDR3 protein: CASSPGQSRETQYF. Written as DNA, the CDR3 is TGTGCCAGCAGTCCAGGACAGTCCCGAGAGACCCAGTACTTC. This chain joins TRBV7-2 and TRBJ2-5, with D possibly being TRBD1 (6 bases). The CDR3 loop spans 14 amino acids. Germline V lookup: CDR1 SGHTA, CDR2 FQGNSA. Trimming took 6 bases from V and 4 from J, leaving 15 bases between them.

Turning to this clonotype: One end of the junction varies from germline; a read error may be responsible. The V call is TRBV5-3, the J call TRBJ2-6; 8 nucleotides match TRBD1. Judging by the DNA end, TRBJ2-1 fits better; the J call may be wrong. TRBV5-3 is labeled an ORF, and its function is uncertain. The CDR3 loop spans 13 amino acids. CDR3 amino acids: CASSLGQDYEQFF. CDR3 DNA: TGTGCCAGCAGCTTGGGACAGGACTATGAGCAGTTCTTC.

Regarding this clonotype: The germline gene is not matched at one end of the junction; a read error may be the cause. This chain joins TRBV5-3 and TRBJ2-7; a possible D gene is TRBD1 (6 bases). TRBV5-3 is flagged as an ORF with uncertain function. The CDR3 consists of 14 residues. This CDR3 reads CASSFVSGEYEQYF. The CDR3 nucleotides read TGTGCCAGCAGCTTCGTGTCAGGGGAGTACGAGCAGTACTTC.

This sequence joins TRBV7-6 and TRBJ2-4; 10 nucleotides match TRBD2. The end of the DNA fits TRBJ2-1 better, so the J call may be wrong. The CDR3 contains 16 residues. The germline CDR1 and CDR2 sequences are SGHVS and FNYEAQ. The CDR3 loop is CASSLGTSGSYNEQFF. The CDR3 DNA reads TGTGCCAGCAGCTTAGGGACTAGCGGCTCCTACAATGAGCAGTTCTTC.

The V call is TRBV28, the J call TRBJ2-2; D could derive from TRBD1 or TRBD2 (5 bases each). Germline V gene data show CDR1 as MDHEN and CDR2 as SYDVKM. This CDR3 has 14 amino acids. V lost 1 base, J lost 4 bases, and 7 bases lay in between. CDR3 DNA: TGTGCCAGCAGTTTATTGGGGGTCACCGGGGAGCTGTTTTTT. Amino acids: CASSLLGVTGELFF.